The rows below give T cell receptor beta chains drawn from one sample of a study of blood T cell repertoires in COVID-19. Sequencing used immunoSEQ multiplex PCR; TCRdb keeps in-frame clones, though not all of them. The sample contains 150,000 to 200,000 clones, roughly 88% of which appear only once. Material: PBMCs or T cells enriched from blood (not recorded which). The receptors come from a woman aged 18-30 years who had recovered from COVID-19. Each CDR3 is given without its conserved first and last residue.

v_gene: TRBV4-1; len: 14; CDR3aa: ASSPFQTPTNEKLF
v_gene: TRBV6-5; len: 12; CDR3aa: ASSYGGTAYEQY
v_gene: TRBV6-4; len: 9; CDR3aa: ASSKEGGAF
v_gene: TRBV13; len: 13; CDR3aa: ASSLGGGFEETQY
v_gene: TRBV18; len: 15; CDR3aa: ASSPVQGELSNYGYT
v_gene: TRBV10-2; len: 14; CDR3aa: ASSEEFGQGTGELF
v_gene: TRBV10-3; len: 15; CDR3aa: AISESGGEPTGNTIY
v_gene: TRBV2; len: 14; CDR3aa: ASSASSRATNEKLF
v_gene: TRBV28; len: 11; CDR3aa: ASTSPRRETQY
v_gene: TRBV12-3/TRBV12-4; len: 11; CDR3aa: ASSQTGTGELF
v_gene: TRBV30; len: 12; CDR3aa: ACRTGGPYNEQF
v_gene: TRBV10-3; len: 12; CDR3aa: AIRGSGAFNEQF
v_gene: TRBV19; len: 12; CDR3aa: ASSPTVLNTEAF
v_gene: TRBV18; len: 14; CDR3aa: ASSPRPGGMNTEAF
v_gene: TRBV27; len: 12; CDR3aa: ASKSQGISYEQY
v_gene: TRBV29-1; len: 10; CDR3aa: SVDNYAGELF
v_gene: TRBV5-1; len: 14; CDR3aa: ASSQSQTEANTEAF
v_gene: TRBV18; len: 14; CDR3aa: ASSPTTGTMNTEAF
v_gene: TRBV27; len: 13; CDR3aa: ASSSSGWGPYEQY
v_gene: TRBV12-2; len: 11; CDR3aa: ASRPGNRGELF
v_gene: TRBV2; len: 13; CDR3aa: ASSGAAALKETQY
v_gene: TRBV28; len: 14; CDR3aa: ASSPPDGVKIYGYT
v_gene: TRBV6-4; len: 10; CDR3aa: ASSDEFTDCP
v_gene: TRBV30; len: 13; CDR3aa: AWSVQGLAGETQY
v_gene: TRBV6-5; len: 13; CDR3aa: ASRIEGRSGAEAF
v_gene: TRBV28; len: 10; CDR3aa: ASSLLGGEQY
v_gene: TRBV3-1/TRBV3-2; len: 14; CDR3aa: ASSQDPTSGGGEQF
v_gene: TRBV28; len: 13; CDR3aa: ASTSSGRFSYEQY
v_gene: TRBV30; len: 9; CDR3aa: AWTGAYEQY
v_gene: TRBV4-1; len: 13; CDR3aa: ASSQLPGQGNEQY